This is a list of T cell receptor beta chains from one sample in a study of T cell responses to AZD1222 COVID-19 vaccine. Measured with immunoSEQ multiplex PCR; TCRdb has only the in-frame clones, and not every one. The data contain more than 70,000 clones, around nine tenths of them seen just once; the ten biggest clones take up about 1.6%. Sequencing was performed on peripheral blood, taken on day 0 of AZD1222 vaccination. These receptors all stem from an adult in good health. The CDR3 runs from the conserved cysteine through the conserved F or W. A D gene is named only where the DNA matches it firmly. Expanded clones are given a class, and other clones once, few, many or no size at all.

clone_size: -; d_call: -; j_call: TRBJ1-2; v_call: TRBV3-1/TRBV3-2; cdr3_aa: CASSQVNRPNYGYTF; cdr3_nt: TGTGCCAGCAGCCAAGTCAACCGCCCTAACTATGGCTACACCTTC
clone_size: -; d_call: -; j_call: TRBJ2-1; v_call: TRBV29-1; cdr3_aa: CSVERWRTTLDNEQFF; cdr3_nt: TGCAGCGTTGAAAGGTGGAGGACCACGCTAGACAATGAGCAGTTCTTC
clone_size: -; d_call: TRBD1; j_call: TRBJ1-2; v_call: TRBV29-1; cdr3_aa: CSAPTGASGYTF; cdr3_nt: TGCAGCGCCCCGACAGGGGCGAGTGGCTACACCTTC
clone_size: -; d_call: TRBD2; j_call: TRBJ2-3; v_call: TRBV9; cdr3_aa: CASSATSGIGGDTQYF; cdr3_nt: TGTGCCAGCAGCGCGACTAGCGGGATAGGGGGAGATACGCAGTATTTT
clone_size: -; d_call: TRBD2; j_call: TRBJ2-5; v_call: TRBV9; cdr3_aa: CASSVGTSRQTQYF; cdr3_nt: TGTGCCAGCAGCGTAGGGACTAGTCGGCAGACCCAGTACTTC
clone_size: -; d_call: TRBD1; j_call: TRBJ1-2; v_call: TRBV28; cdr3_aa: CASGDSYGYTF; cdr3_nt: TGTGCCAGCGGGGACAGCTATGGCTACACCTTC
clone_size: -; d_call: -; j_call: TRBJ2-7; v_call: TRBV6-5; cdr3_aa: CASSYLGGSYEQYF; cdr3_nt: TGTGCCAGCAGTTATTTAGGTGGGTCCTACGAGCAGTACTTC
clone_size: -; d_call: -; j_call: TRBJ2-1; v_call: TRBV3-1/TRBV3-2; cdr3_aa: CASSPAGFVVEQFF; cdr3_nt: TGTGCCAGCAGCCCCGCGGGGTTCGTGGTTGAGCAGTTCTTC
clone_size: -; d_call: TRBD2; j_call: TRBJ2-2; v_call: TRBV5-4; cdr3_aa: CASSWGLENTGELFF; cdr3_nt: TGTGCCAGCAGCTGGGGACTAGAGAACACCGGGGAGCTGTTTTTT
clone_size: -; d_call: -; j_call: TRBJ1-1; v_call: TRBV11-3; cdr3_aa: CASSLSAGGTEAFF; cdr3_nt: TGTGCCAGCAGCTTATCAGCGGGAGGTACTGAAGCTTTCTTT
clone_size: few; d_call: -; j_call: TRBJ2-2; v_call: TRBV5-4; cdr3_aa: CASSPGPGANTGELFF; cdr3_nt: TGTGCCAGCAGCCCCGGTCCAGGCGCGAACACCGGGGAGCTGTTTTTT
clone_size: -; d_call: TRBD1; j_call: TRBJ1-1; v_call: TRBV5-4; cdr3_aa: CASRSDRGPGDTEAFF; cdr3_nt: TGTGCCAGCAGATCCGACAGGGGTCCGGGGGACACTGAAGCTTTCTTT
clone_size: -; d_call: -; j_call: TRBJ1-6; v_call: TRBV19; cdr3_aa: CASSQQGGSYNSPLHF; cdr3_nt: TGTGCCAGTAGTCAACAGGGAGGCTCCTATAATTCACCCCTCCACTTT
clone_size: -; d_call: TRBD1; j_call: TRBJ1-1; v_call: TRBV4-3; cdr3_aa: CASSPQGQGQGFWIEAFF; cdr3_nt: TGCGCCAGCAGCCCCCAAGGTCAGGGACAGGGGTTTTGGATTGAAGCTTTCTTT
clone_size: -; d_call: -; j_call: TRBJ1-2; v_call: TRBV6-5; cdr3_aa: CASSYAGREGLGYTF; cdr3_nt: TGTGCCAGCAGTTACGCGGGCAGGGAAGGGTTAGGCTACACCTTC
clone_size: -; d_call: TRBD2; j_call: TRBJ2-1; v_call: TRBV19; cdr3_aa: CASSPSWGLANEQFF; cdr3_nt: TGTGCCAGTAGTCCCTCCTGGGGACTAGCTAATGAGCAGTTCTTC
clone_size: -; d_call: -; j_call: TRBJ1-1; v_call: TRBV30; cdr3_aa: CAWRLRDLVNTEAFF; cdr3_nt: TGTGCCTGGAGATTAAGGGATTTAGTAAACACTGAAGCTTTCTTT